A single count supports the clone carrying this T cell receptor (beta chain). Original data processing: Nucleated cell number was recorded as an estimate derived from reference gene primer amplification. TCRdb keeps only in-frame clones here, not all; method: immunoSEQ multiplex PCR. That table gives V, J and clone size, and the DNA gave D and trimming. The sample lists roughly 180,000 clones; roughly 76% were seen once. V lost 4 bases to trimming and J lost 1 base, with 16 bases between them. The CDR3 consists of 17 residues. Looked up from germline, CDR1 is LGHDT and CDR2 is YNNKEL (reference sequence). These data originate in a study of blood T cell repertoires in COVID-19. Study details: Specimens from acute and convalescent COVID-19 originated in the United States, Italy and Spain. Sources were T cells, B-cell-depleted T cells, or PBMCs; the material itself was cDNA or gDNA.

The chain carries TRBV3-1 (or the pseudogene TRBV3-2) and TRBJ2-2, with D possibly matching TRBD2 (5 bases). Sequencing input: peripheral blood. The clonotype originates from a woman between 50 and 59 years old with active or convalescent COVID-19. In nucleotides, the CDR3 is TGTGCCAGCAGCCGAACACTCTTTAGCGAGAACACCGGGGAGCTGTTTTTT. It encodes CASSRTLFSENTGELFF.